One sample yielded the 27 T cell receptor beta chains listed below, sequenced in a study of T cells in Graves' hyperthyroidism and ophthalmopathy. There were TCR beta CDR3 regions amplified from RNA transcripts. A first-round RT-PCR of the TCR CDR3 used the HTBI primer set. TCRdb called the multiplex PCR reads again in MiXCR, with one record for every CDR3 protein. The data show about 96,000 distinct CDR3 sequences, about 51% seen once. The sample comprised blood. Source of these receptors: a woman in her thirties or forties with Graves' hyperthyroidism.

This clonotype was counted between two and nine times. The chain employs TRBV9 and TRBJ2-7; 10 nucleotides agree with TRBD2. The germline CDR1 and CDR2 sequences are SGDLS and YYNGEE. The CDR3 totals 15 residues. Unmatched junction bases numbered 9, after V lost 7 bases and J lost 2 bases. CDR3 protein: CASSPPSGSPYEQYF. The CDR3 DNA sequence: TGTGCCAGCTCACCACCTAGCGGGAGCCCCTACGAGCAGTACTTC. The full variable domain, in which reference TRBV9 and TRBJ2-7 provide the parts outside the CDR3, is DSGVTQTPKHLITATGQRVTLRCSPRSGDLSVYWYQQSLDQGLQFLIQYYNGEERAKGNILERFSAQQFPDLHSELNLSSLELGDSALYFCASSPPSGSPYEQYFGPGTRLTVT.

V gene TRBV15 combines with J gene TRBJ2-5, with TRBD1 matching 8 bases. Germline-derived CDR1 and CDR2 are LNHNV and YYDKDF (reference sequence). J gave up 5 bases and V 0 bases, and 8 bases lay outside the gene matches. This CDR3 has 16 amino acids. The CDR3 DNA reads TGTGCCACCAGCAGAGATTGGCAGGGGGCTGGGGAGACCCAGTACTTC. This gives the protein CATSRDWQGAGETQYF.

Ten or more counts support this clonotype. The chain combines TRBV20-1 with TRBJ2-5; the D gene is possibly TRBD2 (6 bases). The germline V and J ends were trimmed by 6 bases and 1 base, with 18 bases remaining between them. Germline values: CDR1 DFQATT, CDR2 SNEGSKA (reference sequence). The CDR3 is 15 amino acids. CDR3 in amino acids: CSAARDSHTQETQYF. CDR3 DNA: TGCAGTGCCGCCCGGGACTCCCATACCCAAGAGACCCAGTACTTC.

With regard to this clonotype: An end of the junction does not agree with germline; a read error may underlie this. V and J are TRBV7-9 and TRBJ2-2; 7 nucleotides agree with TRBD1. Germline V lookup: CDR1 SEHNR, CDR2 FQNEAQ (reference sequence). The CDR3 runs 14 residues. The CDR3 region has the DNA TGCGCCAGCAGCTCCATAGGGGGCGGCAGGGAGCTGTTTTTT. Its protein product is CASSSIGGGRELFF.

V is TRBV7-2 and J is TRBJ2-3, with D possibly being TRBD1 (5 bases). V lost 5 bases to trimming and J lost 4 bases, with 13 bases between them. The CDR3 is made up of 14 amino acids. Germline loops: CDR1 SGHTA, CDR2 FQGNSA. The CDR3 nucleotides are TGTGCCAGCAGCCAGGGCCGTGGGTCAGATACGCAGTATTTT. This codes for CASSQGRGSDTQYF. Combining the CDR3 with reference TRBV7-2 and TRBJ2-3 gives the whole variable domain GAGVSQSPSNKVTEKGKDVELRCDPISGHTALYWYRQSLGQGLEFLIYFQGNSAPDKSGLPSDRFSAERTGGSVSTLTIQRTQQEDSAVYLCASSQGRGSDTQYFGPGTRLTVL.

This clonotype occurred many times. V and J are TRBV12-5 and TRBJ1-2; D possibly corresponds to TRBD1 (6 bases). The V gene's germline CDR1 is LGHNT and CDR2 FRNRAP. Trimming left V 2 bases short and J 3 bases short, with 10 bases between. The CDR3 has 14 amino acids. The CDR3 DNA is TGTGCTAGTGGTTTGTTCGGGGGCCACTATGGCTACACCTTC. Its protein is CASGLFGGHYGYTF.

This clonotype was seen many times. This CDR3 reads CAISEGWGSYEQYF. For the CDR3, the DNA is TGTGCCATCAGCGAGGGGTGGGGGTCCTACGAGCAGTACTTC. The chain joins TRBV10-3 to TRBJ2-7; D possibly matches TRBD1 or TRBD2 (5 bases each). V was trimmed by 6 bases and J by 1 base, leaving 13 bases between them. From germline, CDR1 is ENHRY and CDR2 SYGVKD. This CDR3 region has 14 residues.

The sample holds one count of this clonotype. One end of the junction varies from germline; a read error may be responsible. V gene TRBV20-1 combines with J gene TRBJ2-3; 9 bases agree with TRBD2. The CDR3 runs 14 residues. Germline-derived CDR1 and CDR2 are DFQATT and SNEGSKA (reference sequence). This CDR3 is CCAYSGRSTDTQYF. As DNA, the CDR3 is TGCTGTGCTTATAGCGGGAGAAGCACAGATACGCAGTATTTT.

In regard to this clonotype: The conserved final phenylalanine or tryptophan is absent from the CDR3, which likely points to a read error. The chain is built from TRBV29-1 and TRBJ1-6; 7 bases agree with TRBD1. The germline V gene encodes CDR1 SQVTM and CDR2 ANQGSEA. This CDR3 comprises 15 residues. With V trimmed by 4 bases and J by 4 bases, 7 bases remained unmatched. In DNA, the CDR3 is TGCAGCGTTGCCGGGACAGCCGGTTATAATTCACCCCTCCACTCT. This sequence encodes CSVAGTAGYNSPLHS.

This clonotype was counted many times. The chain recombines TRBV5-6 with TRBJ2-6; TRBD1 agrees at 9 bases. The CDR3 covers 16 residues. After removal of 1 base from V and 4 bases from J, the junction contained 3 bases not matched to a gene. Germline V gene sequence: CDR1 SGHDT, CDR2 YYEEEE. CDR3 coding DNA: TGTGCCAGCAGCTTGACAGGGGGCTGGGGGGCCAACGTCCTGACTTTC. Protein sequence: CASSLTGGWGANVLTF.

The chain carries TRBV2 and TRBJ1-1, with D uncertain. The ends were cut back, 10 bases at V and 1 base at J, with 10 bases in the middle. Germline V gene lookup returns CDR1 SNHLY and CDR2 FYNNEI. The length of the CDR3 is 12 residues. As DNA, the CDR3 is TGTGCCACCACTTGGTCGAACACTGAAGCTTTCTTT. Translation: CATTWSNTEAFF.

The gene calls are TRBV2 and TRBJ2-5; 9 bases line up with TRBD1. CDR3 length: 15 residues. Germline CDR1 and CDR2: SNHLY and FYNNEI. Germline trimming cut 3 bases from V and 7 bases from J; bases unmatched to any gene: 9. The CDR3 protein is CASSERGQGFRTQYF. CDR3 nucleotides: TGTGCCAGCAGTGAGCGGGGACAGGGATTTAGGACCCAGTACTTC.

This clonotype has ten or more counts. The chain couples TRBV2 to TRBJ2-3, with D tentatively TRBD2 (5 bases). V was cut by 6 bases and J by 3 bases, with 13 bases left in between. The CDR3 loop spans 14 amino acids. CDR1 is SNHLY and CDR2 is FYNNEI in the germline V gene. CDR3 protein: CASRRAGDTDTQYF. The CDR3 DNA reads TGTGCCAGCAGGCGGGCCGGAGATACAGATACGCAGTATTTT.

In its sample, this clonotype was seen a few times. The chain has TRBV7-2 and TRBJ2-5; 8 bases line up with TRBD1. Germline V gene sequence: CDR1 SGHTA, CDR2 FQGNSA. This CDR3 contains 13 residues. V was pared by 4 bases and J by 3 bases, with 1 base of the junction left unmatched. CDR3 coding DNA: TGTGCCAGCAGCTACAGGGGGAAAGAGACCCAGTACTTC. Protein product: CASSYRGKETQYF.

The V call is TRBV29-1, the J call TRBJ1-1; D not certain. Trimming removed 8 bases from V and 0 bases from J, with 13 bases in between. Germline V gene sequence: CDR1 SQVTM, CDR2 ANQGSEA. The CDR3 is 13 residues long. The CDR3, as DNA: TGCAGCTTCAAGGCGGGATTGAACACTGAAGCTTTCTTT. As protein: CSFKAGLNTEAFF.

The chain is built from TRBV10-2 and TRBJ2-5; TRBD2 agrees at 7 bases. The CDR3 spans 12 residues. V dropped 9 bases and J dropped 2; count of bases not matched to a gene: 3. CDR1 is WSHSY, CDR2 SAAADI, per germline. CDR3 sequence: CASLAEQETQYF. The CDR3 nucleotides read TGCGCCAGTCTAGCGGAACAAGAGACCCAGTACTTC.

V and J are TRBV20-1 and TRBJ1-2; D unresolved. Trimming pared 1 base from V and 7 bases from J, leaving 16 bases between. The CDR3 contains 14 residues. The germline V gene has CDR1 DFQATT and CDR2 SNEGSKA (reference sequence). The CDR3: CSARVPEILLGYTF. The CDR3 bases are TGCAGTGCTAGAGTCCCCGAGATCCTACTTGGCTACACCTTC.

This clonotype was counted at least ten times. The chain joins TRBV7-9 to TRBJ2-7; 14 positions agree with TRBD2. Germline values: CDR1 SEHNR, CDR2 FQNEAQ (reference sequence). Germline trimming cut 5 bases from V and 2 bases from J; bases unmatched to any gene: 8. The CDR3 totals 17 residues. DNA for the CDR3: TGTGCCAGCAGCCGCGGGACTAGCGGGAGAGGTCCCTACGAGCAGTACTTC. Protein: CASSRGTSGRGPYEQYF.

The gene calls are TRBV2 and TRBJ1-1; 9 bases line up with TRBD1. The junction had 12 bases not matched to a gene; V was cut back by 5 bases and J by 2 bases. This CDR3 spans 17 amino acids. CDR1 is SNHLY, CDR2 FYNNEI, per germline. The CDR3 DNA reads TGTGCCAGCAGTAACGGACAGGGGATTTTGGAAAACACTGAAGCTTTCTTT. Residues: CASSNGQGILENTEAFF.

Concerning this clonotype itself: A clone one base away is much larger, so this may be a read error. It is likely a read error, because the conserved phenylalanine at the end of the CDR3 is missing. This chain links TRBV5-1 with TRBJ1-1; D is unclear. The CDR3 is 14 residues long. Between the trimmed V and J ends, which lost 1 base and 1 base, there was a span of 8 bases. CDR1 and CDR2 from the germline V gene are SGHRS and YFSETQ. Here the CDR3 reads CASSLTETNTEAFS. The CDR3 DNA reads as TGCGCCAGCAGCTTGACAGAAACGAACACTGAAGCTTTCTCT.

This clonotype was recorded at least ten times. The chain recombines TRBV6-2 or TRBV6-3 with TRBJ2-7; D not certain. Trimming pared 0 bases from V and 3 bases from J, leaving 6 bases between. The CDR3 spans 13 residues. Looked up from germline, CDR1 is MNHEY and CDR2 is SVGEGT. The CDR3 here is CASSYSRYYEQYF. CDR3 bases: TGTGCCAGCAGTTACTCGAGGTACTACGAGCAGTACTTC.

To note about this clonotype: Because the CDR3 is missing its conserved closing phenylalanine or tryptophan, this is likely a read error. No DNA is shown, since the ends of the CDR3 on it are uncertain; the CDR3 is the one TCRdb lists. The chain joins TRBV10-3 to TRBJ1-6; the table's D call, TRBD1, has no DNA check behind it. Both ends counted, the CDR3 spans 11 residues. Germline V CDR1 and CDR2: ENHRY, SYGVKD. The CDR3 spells CAIGPGGRSHS.

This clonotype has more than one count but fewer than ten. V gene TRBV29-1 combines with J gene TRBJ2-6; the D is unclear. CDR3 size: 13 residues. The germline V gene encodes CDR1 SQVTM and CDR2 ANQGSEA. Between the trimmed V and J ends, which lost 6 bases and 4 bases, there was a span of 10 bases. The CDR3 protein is CSVEPQGANVLTF. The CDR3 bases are TGCAGCGTAGAACCACAGGGGGCCAACGTCCTGACTTTC.

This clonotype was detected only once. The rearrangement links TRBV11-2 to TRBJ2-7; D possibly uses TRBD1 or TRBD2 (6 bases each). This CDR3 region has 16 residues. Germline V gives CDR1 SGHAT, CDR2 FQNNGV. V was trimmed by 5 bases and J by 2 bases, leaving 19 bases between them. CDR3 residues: CASSPSRGPHTYEQYF. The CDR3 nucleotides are TGTGCCAGCAGCCCAAGCCGGGGGCCGCACACCTACGAGCAGTACTTC.

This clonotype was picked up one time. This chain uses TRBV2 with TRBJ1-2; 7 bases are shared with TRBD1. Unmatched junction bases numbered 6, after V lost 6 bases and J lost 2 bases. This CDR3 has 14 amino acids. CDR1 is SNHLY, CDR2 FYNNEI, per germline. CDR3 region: CASRAGTANYGYTF. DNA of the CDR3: TGTGCCAGCAGAGCCGGGACAGCGAACTATGGCTACACCTTC.

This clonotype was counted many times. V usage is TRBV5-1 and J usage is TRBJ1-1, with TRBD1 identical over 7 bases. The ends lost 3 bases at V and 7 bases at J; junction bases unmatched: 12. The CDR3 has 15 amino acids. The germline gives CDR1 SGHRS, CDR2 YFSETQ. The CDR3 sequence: CASSSGTAATLEAFF. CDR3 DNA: TGCGCCAGCAGCTCCGGGACAGCCGCCACCCTTGAAGCTTTCTTT.

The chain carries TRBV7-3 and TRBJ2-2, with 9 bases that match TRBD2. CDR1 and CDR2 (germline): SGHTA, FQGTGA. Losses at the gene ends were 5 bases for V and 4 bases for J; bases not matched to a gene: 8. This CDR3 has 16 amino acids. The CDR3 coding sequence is TGTGCCAGCAGCCCGGCGGGGGGGGCCCCCACCGGGGAGCTGTTTTTT. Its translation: CASSPAGGAPTGELFF.